This section outlines one TCR beta chain sequence together with its context. The CDR3 loop spans 15 amino acids. The ends lost 2 bases at V and 8 bases at J; junction bases unmatched: 11. The germline V gene encodes CDR1 MNHNY and CDR2 SVGAGI (reference sequence). These data originate in a study of blood T cell repertoires in COVID-19. Study-level background: Both acute and convalescent COVID-19 samples were obtained from the United States, Italy and Spain. In each case, the material was cDNA or gDNA derived from T cells, B-cell-depleted T cells, or PBMCs.

Using immunoSEQ multiplex PCR, the repertoire was profiled, and TCRdb retains in-frame clones only, with some absent. The top ten clones hold roughly 0.58% of a sample with 150,000 to 180,000 clones, 80% of them seen once. The chain combines TRBV6-6 with TRBJ1-2; 7 nucleotides agree with TRBD1. Sequenced material: peripheral blood. This TCR was recovered from a man aged 55 to 70 with acute or convalescent COVID-19. The CDR3 nucleotides read TGTGCCAGCAGTTACGAGAACAGGGGAATCGGGGGCTACACCTTC. This encodes CASSYENRGIGGYTF.